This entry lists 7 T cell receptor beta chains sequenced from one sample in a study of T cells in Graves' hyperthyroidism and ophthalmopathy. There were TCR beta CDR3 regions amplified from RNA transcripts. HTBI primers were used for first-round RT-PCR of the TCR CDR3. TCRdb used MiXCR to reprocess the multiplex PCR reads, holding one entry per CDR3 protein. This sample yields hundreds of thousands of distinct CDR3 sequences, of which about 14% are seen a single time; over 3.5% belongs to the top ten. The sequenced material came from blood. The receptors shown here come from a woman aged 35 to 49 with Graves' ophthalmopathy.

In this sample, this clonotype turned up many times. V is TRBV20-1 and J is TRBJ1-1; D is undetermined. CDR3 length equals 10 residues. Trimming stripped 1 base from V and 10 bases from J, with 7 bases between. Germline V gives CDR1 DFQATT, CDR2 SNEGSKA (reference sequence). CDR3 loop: CSARAAGAFF. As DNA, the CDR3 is TGCAGTGCTAGAGCCGCCGGAGCTTTCTTT.

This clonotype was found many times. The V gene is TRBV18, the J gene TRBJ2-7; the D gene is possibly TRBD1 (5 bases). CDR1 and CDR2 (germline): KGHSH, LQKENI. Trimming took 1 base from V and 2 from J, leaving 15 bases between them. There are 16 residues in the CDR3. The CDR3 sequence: CASSPRAQGPTYEQYF. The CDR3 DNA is TGTGCCAGCTCACCACGGGCTCAGGGCCCCACCTACGAGCAGTACTTC.

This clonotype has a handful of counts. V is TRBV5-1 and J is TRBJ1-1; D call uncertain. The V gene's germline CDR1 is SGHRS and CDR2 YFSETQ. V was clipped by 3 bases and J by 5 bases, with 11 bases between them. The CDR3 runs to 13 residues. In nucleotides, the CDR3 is TGCGCCAGCAGCTACAGTCTTTCGACTGAAGCTTTCTTT. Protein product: CASSYSLSTEAFF.

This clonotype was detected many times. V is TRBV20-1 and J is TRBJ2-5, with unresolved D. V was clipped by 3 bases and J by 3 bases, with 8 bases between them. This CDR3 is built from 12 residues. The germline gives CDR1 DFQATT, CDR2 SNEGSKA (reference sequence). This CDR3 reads CSARESEETQYF. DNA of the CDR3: TGCAGTGCTAGGGAGAGTGAAGAGACCCAGTACTTC.

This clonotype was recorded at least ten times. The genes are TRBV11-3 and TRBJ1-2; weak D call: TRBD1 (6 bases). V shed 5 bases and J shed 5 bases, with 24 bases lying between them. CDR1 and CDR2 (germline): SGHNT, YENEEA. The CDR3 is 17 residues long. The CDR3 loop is CASSIGVYTGLPYGYTF. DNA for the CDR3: TGTGCCAGCAGCATAGGGGTCTACACAGGGTTGCCATATGGCTACACCTTC.

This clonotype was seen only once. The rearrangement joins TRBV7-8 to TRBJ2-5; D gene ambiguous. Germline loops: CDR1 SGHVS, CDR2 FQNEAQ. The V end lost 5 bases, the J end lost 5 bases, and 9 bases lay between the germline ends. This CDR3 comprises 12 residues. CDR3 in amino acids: CASSLTDETQYF. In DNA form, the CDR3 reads TGTGCCAGCAGCCTTACCGATGAGACCCAGTACTTC.

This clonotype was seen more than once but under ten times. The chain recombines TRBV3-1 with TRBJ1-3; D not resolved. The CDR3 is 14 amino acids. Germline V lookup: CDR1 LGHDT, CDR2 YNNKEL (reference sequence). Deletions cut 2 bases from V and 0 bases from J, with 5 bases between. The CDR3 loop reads CASSQQRSGNTIYF. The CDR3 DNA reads TGTGCCAGCAGCCAACAGCGCTCTGGAAACACCATATATTTT.